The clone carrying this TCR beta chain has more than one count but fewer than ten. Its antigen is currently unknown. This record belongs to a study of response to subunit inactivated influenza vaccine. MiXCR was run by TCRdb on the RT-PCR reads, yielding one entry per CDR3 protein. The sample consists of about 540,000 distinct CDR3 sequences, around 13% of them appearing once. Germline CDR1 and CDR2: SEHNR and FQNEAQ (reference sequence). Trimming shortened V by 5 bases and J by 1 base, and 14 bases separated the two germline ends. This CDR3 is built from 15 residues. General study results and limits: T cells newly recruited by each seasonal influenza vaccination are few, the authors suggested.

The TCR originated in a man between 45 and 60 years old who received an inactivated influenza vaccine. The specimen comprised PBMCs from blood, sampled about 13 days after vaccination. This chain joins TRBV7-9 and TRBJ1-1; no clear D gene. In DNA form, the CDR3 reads TGTGCCAGCAGCCCTCAGTCAGGAAGGAACACTGAAGCTTTCTTT. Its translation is CASSPQSGRNTEAFF. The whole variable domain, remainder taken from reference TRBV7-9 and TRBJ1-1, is DTGVSQNPRHKITKRGQNVTFRCDPISEHNRLYWYRQTLGQGPEFLTYFQNEAQLEKSRLLSDRFSAERPKGSFSTLEIQRTEQGDSAMYLCASSPQSGRNTEAFFGQGTRLTVV.